The 30 T cell receptor beta chains presented below share a single source sample, sequenced in a study of cytomegalovirus exposure and HLA in healthy donors. The PCR ran on 60 Vbeta and 13 Jbeta primers. The protocol was immunoSEQ multiplex PCR, while the TCRdb copy is restricted to in-frame clones and leaves out a portion. Recorded for this sample: approximately 210,000 clones. The specimen was PBMCs. These receptors were taken from a woman younger than 45 in good health and CMV-seropositive.

V and J are TRBV25-1 and TRBJ2-5; D unresolved. The CDR3 is 12 residues long. V dropped 7 bases and J dropped 2 bases, with 8 bases sitting between them. CDR1 and CDR2 from the germline V gene are MGHDK and SYGVNS. The CDR3 sequence is CASKREQETQYF. The CDR3 nucleotides read TGTGCCAGCAAGAGAGAACAAGAGACCCAGTACTTC.

V is TRBV18 and J is TRBJ2-7; D might be TRBD2 (6 bases). Germline CDR1 reads KGHSH; CDR2 reads LQKENI. V was cut by 0 bases and J by 3 bases, with 15 bases left in between. The CDR3 sequence is 16 residues long. CDR3 region: CASSPPGGRADYEQYF. CDR3 in DNA: TGTGCCAGCTCACCACCGGGAGGACGGGCAGACTACGAGCAGTACTTC.

This chain connects TRBV5-1 to TRBJ2-3; 12 bases are a match to TRBD2. CDR1 and CDR2 (germline): SGHRS, YFSETQ. The CDR3 is made up of 18 amino acids. After removal of 0 bases from V and 3 bases from J, the junction contained 8 bases not matched to a gene. CDR3 DNA sequence: TGCGCCAGCAGCTTGGGTCCTCAACTAGCGGGAGGTACAGATACGCAGTATTTT. This translates into CASSLGPQLAGGTDTQYF.

The V gene is TRBV19, the J gene TRBJ1-1; D gene unclear. Germline CDR1 reads LNHDA; CDR2 reads SQIVND (reference sequence). V gave up 5 bases and J gave up 4 bases, with 20 bases separating them. The CDR3 sequence is 16 residues long. CDR3 sequence (DNA): TGTGCCAGTAGTCGTATACCCCCCGTTAGAGCCACTGAAGCTTTCTTT. Translation: CASSRIPPVRATEAFF.

The CDR3 DNA is TGTGCCAGCAGACGCCCAGGGGGCACAGATACGCAGTATTTT. Amino acid sequence: CASRRPGGTDTQYF. This chain joins TRBV6-5 and TRBJ2-3; D possibly corresponds to TRBD1 (6 bases). Trimming left V 6 bases short and J 1 base short, with 11 bases between. Germline V lookup: CDR1 MNHEY, CDR2 SVGAGI. The CDR3 sequence is 14 residues long.

CDR3 in amino acids: CASSIGLLGHPLAKNIQYF. DNA of the CDR3: TGTGCCAGTAGTATTGGTCTCCTGGGACACCCTTTAGCCAAAAACATTCAGTACTTC. The J gene is TRBJ2-4, the V gene TRBV19; the D gene is possibly TRBD1 (6 bases). V lost 3 bases and J lost 0, with 21 bases in between. Germline lookup yields CDR1 LNHDA and CDR2 SQIVND (reference sequence). CDR3 length equals 19 residues.

The rearrangement uses TRBV10-1 and TRBJ2-7, with D perhaps TRBD2 (6 bases). There are 16 residues in the CDR3. The V gene's germline CDR1 is WNHNN and CDR2 SYGVQD (reference sequence). V lost 0 bases to trimming and J lost 0 bases, with 12 bases between them. CDR3 nucleotide sequence: TGCGCCAGCAGTGAGTCCGGAGGGTTGGCCTCCTACGAGCAGTACTTC. It specifies CASSESGGLASYEQYF.

This chain connects TRBV18 to TRBJ2-7, with 9 nucleotides matching TRBD1. This CDR3 has 15 residues. V lost 2 bases and J lost 4; bases outside the gene matches: 6. Per the germline V gene, CDR1 is KGHSH and CDR2 is LQKENI. The CDR3 DNA reads TGTGCCAGCTCACCATCGGGACAGGGCGCGTACGAGCAGTACTTC. This sequence encodes CASSPSGQGAYEQYF.

V is TRBV28 and J is TRBJ1-4, with 8 bases matching TRBD1. J gave up 11 bases and V 1 base, and 6 bases lay outside the gene matches. In germline, CDR1 is MDHEN, CDR2 SYDVKM. The CDR3 is 14 amino acids. CDR3 in DNA: TGTGCCAGCAGTTTATTCCGGGACAGGAAGAAACTGTTTTTT. Translated, it gives CASSLFRDRKKLFF.

J is TRBJ2-5 and V is TRBV7-9, with 8 bases fitting TRBD2. V was clipped by 7 bases and J by 7 bases; unmatched bases: 23. Per the germline V gene, CDR1 is SEHNR and CDR2 is FQNEAQ (reference sequence). The CDR3 contains 18 residues. The CDR3 loop reads CASTSGGRRESKSGTQYF. The CDR3 nucleotides are TGTGCCAGCACCTCGGGGGGGCGTCGGGAGTCCAAATCGGGGACCCAGTACTTC.

The genes are TRBV30 and TRBJ2-7, with 11 bases aligning to TRBD2. This CDR3 is built from 12 residues. Germline V gene lookup returns CDR1 GTSNPN and CDR2 SVGIG (reference sequence). With 6 bases clipped from V and 3 bases from J, the junction kept 1 base outside the gene matches. CDR3 loop: CACSGRDYEQYF. The CDR3 DNA is TGTGCCTGTAGCGGGAGGGACTACGAGCAGTACTTC.

The V gene is TRBV5-4, the J gene TRBJ1-2; 8 bases fit TRBD1. Per the germline V gene, CDR1 is SGHNT and CDR2 is YYREEE (reference sequence). Losses at the gene ends were 4 bases for V and 4 bases for J; bases not matched to a gene: 9. The CDR3 consists of 15 residues. The CDR3 loop is CASSPGTGSFYGYTF. The CDR3 DNA sequence: TGTGCCAGCAGCCCCGGGACAGGAAGTTTCTATGGCTACACCTTC.

This sequence joins TRBV7-9 and TRBJ1-6; TRBD1 aligns across 8 bases. The trim removed 5 bases at V and 9 bases at J, leaving 6 bases unmatched. The CDR3 sequence is 14 residues long. Germline V CDR1 and CDR2: SEHNR, FQNEAQ (reference sequence). CDR3 region: CASSQGQAGSPLHF. CDR3 nucleotide sequence: TGTGCCAGCAGCCAGGGACAGGCAGGTTCACCCCTCCACTTT.

The chain has TRBV19 and TRBJ1-2; 9 bases agree with TRBD1. V trimming: 7 bases; J trimming: 5 bases; junction bases outside the gene matches: 8. The CDR3 covers 14 residues. CDR1 and CDR2 (germline): LNHDA, SQIVND (reference sequence). DNA of the CDR3: TGTGCCAGTAAAAACAGGGGGCTAGGGTATGGCTACACCTTC. Translated: CASKNRGLGYGYTF.

The V gene is TRBV4-2, the J gene TRBJ2-7, with TRBD2 matching 9 bases. The germline V gene encodes CDR1 LGHNA and CDR2 YNFKEQ. The CDR3 covers 16 residues. V dropped 0 bases and J dropped 0; count of bases not matched to a gene: 3. In nucleotides, the CDR3 is TGTGCCAGCAGCCAAGAGCCTAGCGGGGTCTCCTACGAGCAGTACTTC. It yields the protein CASSQEPSGVSYEQYF.

The genes are TRBV6-5 and TRBJ1-4; D gene ambiguous. Trimming removed 6 bases from V and 8 bases from J, with 13 bases in between. Germline lookup yields CDR1 MNHEY and CDR2 SVGAGI. The CDR3 totals 13 residues. The CDR3 coding sequence is TGTGCCAGCAGCGATAGGGAGTTAGAAAAACTGTTTTTT. Its translation: CASSDRELEKLFF.

The V and J genes are TRBV5-8 and TRBJ2-7; D not resolved. CDR3 size: 12 residues. Looked up from germline, CDR1 is SGHTS and CDR2 is YDEGEE. The V end lost 4 bases, the J end lost 2 bases, and 7 bases lay between the germline ends. CDR3 sequence reads: CASSTTPYEQYF. CDR3 nucleotides: TGTGCCAGCAGCACCACTCCCTACGAGCAGTACTTC.

DNA of the CDR3: TGTGCCAGTAGTACCCGGACGGGGAAGGACGAGCAGTACTTC. Amino acid sequence: CASSTRTGKDEQYF. V and J are TRBV19 and TRBJ2-7; weak D call: TRBD2 (5 bases). Germline lookup yields CDR1 LNHDA and CDR2 SQIVND (reference sequence). V was clipped by 4 bases and J by 5 bases, with 15 bases between them. This CDR3 has 14 amino acids.

This chain connects TRBV5-4 to TRBJ1-3, with no clear D. The CDR3 runs 15 residues. CDR1 and CDR2 (germline): SGHNT, YYREEE (reference sequence). Trimming took off 5 bases at V and 0 bases at J, with 12 bases between the two ends. DNA of the CDR3: TGTGCCAGCAGAAAATCCGGGAGCTCTGGAAACACCATATATTTT. Translating gives CASRKSGSSGNTIYF. Supplemented by reference TRBV5-4 and TRBJ1-3, the full variable domain reads ETGVTQSPTHLIKTRGQQVTLRCSSQSGHNTVSWYQQALGQGPQFIFQYYREEENGRGNFPPRFSGLQFPNYSSELNVNALELDDSALYLCASRKSGSSGNTIYFGEGSWLTVV.

This chain links TRBV2 with TRBJ2-5; TRBD1 matches at 7 bases. The germline V gene has CDR1 SNHLY and CDR2 FYNNEI. With 6 bases clipped from V and 1 base from J, the junction kept 2 bases outside the gene matches. The CDR3 has 13 residues. The CDR3 DNA follows: TGTGCCAGCAGGGGACAGTTCCAAGAGACCCAGTACTTC. Translating gives CASRGQFQETQYF.

The rearrangement uses TRBV9 and TRBJ2-7, with D tentatively TRBD1 (5 bases). Per the germline V gene, CDR1 is SGDLS and CDR2 is YYNGEE. V dropped 4 bases and J dropped 5 bases, with 10 bases sitting between them. The CDR3 sequence is 12 residues long. The CDR3 is CASSPQGDEQYF. The CDR3 region has the DNA TGTGCCAGCAGCCCTCAAGGGGACGAGCAGTACTTC.

The gene calls are TRBV5-1 and TRBJ2-7; TRBD2 aligns across 8 bases. This CDR3 comprises 15 residues. CDR1 and CDR2 (germline): SGHRS, YFSETQ. Unmatched junction bases numbered 8, after V lost 4 bases and J lost 2 bases. DNA for the CDR3: TGCGCCAGCAGCGTATCCGGGACTAGAACCTACGAGCAGTACTTC. Translating it yields CASSVSGTRTYEQYF.

The chain links TRBV25-1 to TRBJ2-1; maybe TRBD2 (5 bases). Germline V CDR1 and CDR2: MGHDK, SYGVNS. V lost 1 base, J lost 7 bases, and 14 bases lay in between. The CDR3 spans 15 residues. The CDR3 sequence: CASSEFEGLRNEQFF. CDR3 in DNA: TGTGCCAGCAGTGAATTTGAGGGTCTGAGGAATGAGCAGTTCTTC. Complete variable domain (other parts from reference TRBV25-1 and TRBJ2-1): EADIYQTPRYLVIGTGKKITLECSQTMGHDKMYWYQQDPGMELHLIHYSYGVNSTEKGDLSSESTVSRIRTEHFPLTLESARPSHTSQYLCASSEFEGLRNEQFFGPGTRLTVL.

J is TRBJ2-5 and V is TRBV7-2; 11 nucleotides match TRBD2. Germline V gene lookup returns CDR1 SGHTA and CDR2 FQGNSA. V was clipped by 8 bases and J by 1 base; unmatched bases: 0. The CDR3 length is 13 residues. The CDR3 region is CASGTSGQETQYF. The CDR3 bases are TGTGCCAGCGGGACTAGCGGCCAAGAGACCCAGTACTTC.

About this clone itself: At one end, the junction sequence differs from germline, possibly due to a read error. J is TRBJ2-4 and V is TRBV6-1; D ambiguous. CDR1 is MNHNS, CDR2 SASEGT, per germline. This CDR3 has 14 amino acids. CDR3 bases: TGTGCCAGCAGGGAAGGAGAGGCCAAAAACATTCAGTACTTC. Translated: CASREGEAKNIQYF.

This CDR3 is CASSWLDRATYEQYF. The DNA of the CDR3 is TGTGCCAGCAGTTGGTTGGACAGGGCAACCTACGAGCAGTACTTC. This rearrangement joins TRBV5-6 to TRBJ2-7; TRBD1 matches at 8 bases. CDR1 and CDR2 from the germline V gene are SGHDT and YYEEEE. This CDR3 spans 15 amino acids. V was clipped by 5 bases and J by 2 bases; unmatched bases: 9.

CDR3 sequence reads: CASSPGDRGVGNYGYTF. As DNA, the CDR3 is TGCGCCAGCAGCCCAGGGGACAGGGGAGTAGGTAACTATGGCTACACCTTC. The rearrangement uses TRBV5-1 and TRBJ1-2; 10 positions match TRBD1. Trimming at V came to 4 bases and at J to 1 base, leaving 10 bases not matched to a gene. Germline-derived CDR1 and CDR2 are SGHRS and YFSETQ. This CDR3 is built from 17 residues.

The gene calls are TRBV7-8 and TRBJ1-1; TRBD1 might be the D (5 bases). Germline V gene data show CDR1 as SGHVS and CDR2 as FQNEAQ. Trimming removed 2 bases from V and 5 bases from J, with 12 bases in between. The length of the CDR3 is 14 residues. CDR3 DNA: TGTGCCAGCAGCTTACGGCAGGGTGGTACTGAAGCTTTCTTT. The encoded protein is CASSLRQGGTEAFF.

The chain links TRBV7-8 to TRBJ1-1, with 11 bases identical to TRBD1. This CDR3 spans 14 amino acids. V gave up 6 bases and J gave up 5 bases; unmatched junction bases: 5. Germline values: CDR1 SGHVS, CDR2 FQNEAQ. The CDR3 loop reads CASRLGTGGTEAFF. CDR3 nucleotides: TGTGCCAGCAGATTGGGGACAGGGGGTACTGAAGCTTTCTTT.

The rearrangement joins TRBV10-2 to TRBJ2-7; a possible D gene is TRBD2 (6 bases). This CDR3 contains 15 residues. V lost 4 bases and J 7 bases, leaving 20 bases between the germline ends. In germline, CDR1 is WSHSY, CDR2 SAAADI. CDR3 in DNA: TGCGCCAGCAGTGCCCCCATTGGGGAGGCGCGGGAGCAGTACTTC. Protein product: CASSAPIGEAREQYF.